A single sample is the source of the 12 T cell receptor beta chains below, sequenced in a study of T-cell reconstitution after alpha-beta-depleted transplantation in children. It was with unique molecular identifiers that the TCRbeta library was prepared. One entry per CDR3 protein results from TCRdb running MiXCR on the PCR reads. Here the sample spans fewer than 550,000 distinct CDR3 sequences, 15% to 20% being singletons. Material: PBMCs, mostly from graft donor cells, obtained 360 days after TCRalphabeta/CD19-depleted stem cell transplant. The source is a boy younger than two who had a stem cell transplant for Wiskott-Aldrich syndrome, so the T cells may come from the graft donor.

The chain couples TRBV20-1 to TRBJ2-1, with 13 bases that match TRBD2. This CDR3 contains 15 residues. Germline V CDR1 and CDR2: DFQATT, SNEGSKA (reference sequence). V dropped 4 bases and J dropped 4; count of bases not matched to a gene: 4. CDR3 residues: CSATLLAGGYNEQFF. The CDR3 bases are TGCAGTGCTACCTTACTAGCGGGAGGGTACAATGAGCAGTTCTTC.

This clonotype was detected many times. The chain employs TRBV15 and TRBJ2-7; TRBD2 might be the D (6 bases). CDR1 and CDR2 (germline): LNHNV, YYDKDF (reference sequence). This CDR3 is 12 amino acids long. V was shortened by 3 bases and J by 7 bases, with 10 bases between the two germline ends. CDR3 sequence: CATSSTAGEQYF. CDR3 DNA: TGTGCCACCAGCAGCACGGCGGGGGAGCAGTACTTC. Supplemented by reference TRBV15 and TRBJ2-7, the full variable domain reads DAMVIQNPRYQVTQFGKPVTLSCSQTLNHNVMYWYQQKSSQAPKLLFHYYDKDFNNEADTPDNFQSRRPNTSFCFLDIRSPGLGDTAMYLCATSSTAGEQYFGPGTRLTVT.

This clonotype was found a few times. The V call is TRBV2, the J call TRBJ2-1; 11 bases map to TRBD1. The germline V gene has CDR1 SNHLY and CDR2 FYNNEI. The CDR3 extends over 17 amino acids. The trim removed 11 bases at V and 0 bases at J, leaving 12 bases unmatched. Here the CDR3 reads CASRDRGARGSYNEQFF. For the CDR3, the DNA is TGTGCCTCCCGGGACAGGGGGGCTCGGGGCTCCTACAATGAGCAGTTCTTC.

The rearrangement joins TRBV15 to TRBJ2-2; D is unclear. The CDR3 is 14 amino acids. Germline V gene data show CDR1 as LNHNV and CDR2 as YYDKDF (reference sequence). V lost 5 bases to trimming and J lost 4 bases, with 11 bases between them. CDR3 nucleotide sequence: TGTGCCACCAGCCCTCGGATTGCCACCGGGGAGCTGTTTTTT. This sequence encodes CATSPRIATGELFF.

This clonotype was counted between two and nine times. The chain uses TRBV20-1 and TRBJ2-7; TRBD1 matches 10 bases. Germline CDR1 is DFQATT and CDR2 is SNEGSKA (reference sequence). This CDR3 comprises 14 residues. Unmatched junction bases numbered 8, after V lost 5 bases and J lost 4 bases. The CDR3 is CSAHPGTGVYEQYF. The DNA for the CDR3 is TGCAGTGCTCACCCCGGGACAGGGGTATACGAGCAGTACTTC.

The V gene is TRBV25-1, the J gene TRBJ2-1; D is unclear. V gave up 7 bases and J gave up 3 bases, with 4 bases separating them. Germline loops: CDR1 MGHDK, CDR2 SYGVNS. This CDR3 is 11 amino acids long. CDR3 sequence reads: CASNFYNEQFF. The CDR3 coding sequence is TGTGCCAGCAACTTCTACAATGAGCAGTTCTTC.

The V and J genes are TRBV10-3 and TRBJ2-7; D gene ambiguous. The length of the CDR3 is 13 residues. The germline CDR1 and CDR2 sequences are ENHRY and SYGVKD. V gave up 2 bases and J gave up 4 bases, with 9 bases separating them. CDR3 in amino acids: CAISERPPYEQYF. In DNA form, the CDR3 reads TGTGCCATCAGTGAGCGCCCTCCTTACGAGCAGTACTTC.

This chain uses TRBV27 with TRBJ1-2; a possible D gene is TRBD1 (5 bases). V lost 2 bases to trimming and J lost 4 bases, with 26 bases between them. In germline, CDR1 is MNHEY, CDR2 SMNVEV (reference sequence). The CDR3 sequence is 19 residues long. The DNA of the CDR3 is TGTGCCAGCAGTTTAAGCGTTAGAGGGAACCCGGGACCGCGCTATGGCTACACCTTC. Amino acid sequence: CASSLSVRGNPGPRYGYTF.

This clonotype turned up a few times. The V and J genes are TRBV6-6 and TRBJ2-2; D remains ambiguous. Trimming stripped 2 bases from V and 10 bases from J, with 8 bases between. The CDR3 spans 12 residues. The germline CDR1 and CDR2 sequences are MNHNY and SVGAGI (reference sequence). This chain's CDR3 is CASSYTYSELFF. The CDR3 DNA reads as TGTGCCAGCAGTTACACCTATTCGGAGCTGTTTTTT.

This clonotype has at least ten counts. The CDR3 loop reads CASSLEVSYNEQFF. For the CDR3, the DNA is TGCGCCAGCAGCTTGGAGGTCTCCTACAATGAGCAGTTCTTC. V usage is TRBV5-1 and J usage is TRBJ2-1; D is undetermined. Trimming took off 0 bases at V and 0 bases at J, with 4 bases between the two ends. CDR3 length equals 14 residues. Germline V gene data show CDR1 as SGHRS and CDR2 as YFSETQ.

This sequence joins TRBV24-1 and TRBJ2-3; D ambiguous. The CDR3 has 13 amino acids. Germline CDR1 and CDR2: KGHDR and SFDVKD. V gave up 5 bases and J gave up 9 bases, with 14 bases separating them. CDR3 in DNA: TGTGCCACCAGTGGTGTCGGCAGTCAGACGCAGTATTTT. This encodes CATSGVGSQTQYF.

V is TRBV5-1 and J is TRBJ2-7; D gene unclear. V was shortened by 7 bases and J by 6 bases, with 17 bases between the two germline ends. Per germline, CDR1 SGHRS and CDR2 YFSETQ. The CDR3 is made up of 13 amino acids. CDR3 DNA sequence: TGCGCCAGCTCTCTTATAGTATTCGGCGAGCAGTACTTC. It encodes CASSLIVFGEQYF.